Included here is one TCR delta chain sequence, with context. A much larger clone differs by one base, so this may be a read error. Germline V gene lookup returns CDR1 GEAIGNYY and CDR2 EKD. The CDR3 length is 16 residues. The data belong to a study of gamma-delta T cells after stem cell transplantation. TCRdb repeated clone calling on the RT-PCR reads with CATT. The sample shows nearly 850 delta-chain clones, roughly 18% of them seen only once. The clonotype comes from a human donor. It is not recorded whose cells these are; they may come from a transplant donor. This chain connects TRDV2 to TRDJ1, with D unresolved. The J gene was not available in TCRdb and was assigned here by matching the DNA to germline segments. Sequenced sample: gamma-delta T cells. CDR3 bases: TGTGCCCGTGACACCGTACAACACACCAACGCCGATAAACTCATCTTT. Its protein product is CARDTVQHTNADKLIF.